This TCR beta chain emerged from a study of blood T cell repertoires in COVID-19. Overall study: There were acute and convalescent COVID-19 samples, and they came from the United States, Italy and Spain. T cells, B-cell-depleted T cells, or PBMCs provided the cDNA or gDNA that served as material.

There are a few counts of this clone. Enrolment of Seattle patients took place during active infection, and they were followed longitudinally. How the authors handled the data: Amplification from reference gene primers served as the basis for estimated nucleated cell counts. Here immunoSEQ multiplex PCR was the method, and the copy in TCRdb shows in-frame clones only, minus some. The D gene and trimming were derived from the DNA, and the V and J assignments and clone size from that table. Of some 70,000 clones in the sample, roughly four fifths were seen once. Per germline, CDR1 SGHRS and CDR2 YFSETQ. V was clipped by 2 bases and J by 5 bases; unmatched bases: 5. The CDR3 is 15 residues long.

The chain has TRBV5-1 and TRBJ1-3; TRBD1 aligns across 9 bases. This clonotype was obtained from a man aged 45 to 65 with COVID-19, enrolled during active disease. The material sequenced was peripheral blood. The CDR3 nucleotides read TGCGCCAGCAGCTTAGGGGACAGGGACAGAAACACCATATATTTT. Protein: CASSLGDRDRNTIYF.